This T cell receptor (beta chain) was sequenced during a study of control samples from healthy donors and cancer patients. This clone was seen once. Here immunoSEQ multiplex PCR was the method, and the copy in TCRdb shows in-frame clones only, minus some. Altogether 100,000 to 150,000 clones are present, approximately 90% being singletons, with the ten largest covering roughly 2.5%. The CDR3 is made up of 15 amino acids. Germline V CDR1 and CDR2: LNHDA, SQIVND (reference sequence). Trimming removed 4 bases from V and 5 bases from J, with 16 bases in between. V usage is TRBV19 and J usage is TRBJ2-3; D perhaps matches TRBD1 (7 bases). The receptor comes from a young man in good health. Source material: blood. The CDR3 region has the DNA TGTGCCAGTAGTACGACAGGGCCCGGGGGAGATACGCAGTATTTT. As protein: CASSTTGPGGDTQYF.